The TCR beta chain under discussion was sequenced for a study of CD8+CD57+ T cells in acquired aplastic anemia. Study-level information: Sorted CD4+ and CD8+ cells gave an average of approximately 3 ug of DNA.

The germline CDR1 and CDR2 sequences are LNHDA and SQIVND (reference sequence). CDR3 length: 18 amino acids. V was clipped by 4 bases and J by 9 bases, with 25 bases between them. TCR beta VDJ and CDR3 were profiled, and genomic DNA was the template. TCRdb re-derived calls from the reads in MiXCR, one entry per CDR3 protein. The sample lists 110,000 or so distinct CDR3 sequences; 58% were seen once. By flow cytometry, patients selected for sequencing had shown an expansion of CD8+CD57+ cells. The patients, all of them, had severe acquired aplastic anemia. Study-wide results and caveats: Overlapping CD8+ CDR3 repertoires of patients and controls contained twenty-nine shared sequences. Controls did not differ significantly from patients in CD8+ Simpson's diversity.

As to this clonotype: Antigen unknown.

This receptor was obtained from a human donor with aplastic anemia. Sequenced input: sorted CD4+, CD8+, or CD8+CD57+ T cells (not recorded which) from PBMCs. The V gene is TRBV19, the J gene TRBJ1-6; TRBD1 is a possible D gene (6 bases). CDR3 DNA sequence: TGTGCCAGTAGTAACCGAAACGGACGGAAACAGGGCCGTTCACCCCTCCACTTT. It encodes CASSNRNGRKQGRSPLHF. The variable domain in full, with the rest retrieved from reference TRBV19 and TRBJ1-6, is DGGITQSPKYLFRKEGQNVTLSCEQNLNHDAMYWYRQDPGQGLRLIYYSQIVNDFQKGDIAEGYSVSREKKESFPLTVTSAQKNPTAFYLCASSNRNGRKQGRSPLHFGNGTRLTVT.